The rows below give T cell receptor beta chains drawn from one sample of a study of molecular identifiers for immune sequencing clone quantification. One entry per CDR3 protein results from TCRdb running MiXCR on the PCR reads. The sample yields under 600,000 distinct CDR3 sequences, approximately 25% seen once. The sequenced sample consisted of naive CD8+ T cells from blood, with Jurkat cell RNA spiked in. The receptors were sampled from a human donor in good health. Some libraries in this study had Jurkat cell RNA spiked in. CDR3s leave out the opening cysteine and the closing phenylalanine or tryptophan.

V	J	CDR3
TRBV4-1	TRBJ1-1	ASKQEGQTMNTEAF
TRBV7-2	TRBJ2-7	ASSLEVLGGRNSYEQY
TRBV5-1	TRBJ2-7	ASSLWTNSSYEQY
TRBV21-1	TRBJ1-5	ASSKKEQSNQPQH
TRBV5-1	TRBJ2-5	ASSTDRVQEPQY
TRBV2	TRBJ2-7	ASSDLGGGPGQY
TRBV11-2	TRBJ2-7	ASSPGLADTYEQY
TRBV19	TRBJ2-1	ASSLTSGAGGEQF
TRBV2	TRBJ2-7	ASSAGQFPYEQY
TRBV21-1	TRBJ2-7	ASSKAVVRGYEQY
TRBV30	TRBJ2-1	AWRSGLAFDEQF
TRBV27	TRBJ1-5	ASSFTGASQPQH
TRBV20-1	TRBJ2-2	SASPEVGELF
TRBV7-9	TRBJ2-3	ASSPRRSDTQY
TRBV4-3	TRBJ2-7	ASSPETGYLHEQY
TRBV6-5	TRBJ2-3	ASSYDPLGPGGATDTQY
TRBV2	TRBJ1-2	ASSDPSDSINGYT
TRBV3-1	TRBJ1-2	ASSPLTPRGGVYGYT
TRBV9	TRBJ1-2	ASSKVTPTNYGYT
TRBV28	TRBJ2-7	ASSFGLTGAGEQY
TRBV13	TRBJ1-2	ASSNPVHGYT
TRBV9	TRBJ1-2	ASSAARQAARPIHYYGYT
TRBV19	TRBJ2-7	ASSGTGRLHEQY
TRBV11-2	TRBJ2-3	ASSFESDTDTQY
TRBV7-9	TRBJ1-5	ASSPDYQPQH
TRBV6-5	TRBJ2-1	ASSWTSEYNEQF
TRBV14	TRBJ1-1	ASTLSGGRNTEAF
TRBV19	TRBJ2-7	ASREGQPNYEQY
TRBV7-9	TRBJ2-1	ASSSPGLARHEQF
TRBV28	TRBJ2-3	ASSLIVLDRSTDTQY
TRBV4-3	TRBJ2-5	ASSQEIPSGRMETQY
TRBV7-9	TRBJ2-7	ASSPLPRGYEQY
TRBV6-5	TRBJ2-1	ASSYSLGSSNEQF
TRBV5-5	TRBJ2-5	ASSLSLAGGPRETQY
TRBV7-9	TRBJ2-2	ASSFPGTGVMVAGELF
TRBV12-3/TRBV12-4	TRBJ2-7	ASRPSLAYEQY
TRBV2	TRBJ2-5	ASSATHRDLQETQY
TRBV12-3/TRBV12-4	TRBJ1-4	ASSTRDRGLEKLF
TRBV4-1	TRBJ1-4	ASSQTENEKLF
TRBV13	TRBJ2-3	ASSSTRLAGNTDTQY
TRBV19	TRBJ2-2	ASSMRTVTGELF
TRBV29-1	TRBJ2-5	SVVGSQETQY
TRBV5-1	TRBJ1-1	ASRHANTEAF
TRBV7-9	TRBJ2-5	ASSSRTGPSGTQY
TRBV3-1	TRBJ1-2	ASSPSSAFEGYT
TRBV27	TRBJ2-3	ASSLLNTLGTDTQY
TRBV6-1	TRBJ1-1	ASSVDDTEAF